This passage covers 21 T cell receptor beta chains from one sample sequenced in a study of beta chain features in type 1 diabetes. Isolated RNA was reverse transcribed in full, so expressed TCRB transcripts were sequenced. TCRdb keeps only in-frame clones here, not all; method: immunoSEQ multiplex PCR. The sample comprises a few hundred thousand clones, about 15% of which are singletons, and roughly 0.017% rests with the top ten. The sequenced sample was naive CD4+ T cells from blood. The receptors originated from a woman younger than 30 in good health.

V is TRBV7-9 and J is TRBJ2-5; TRBD2 matches at 16 bases. Trimming at V came to 5 bases and at J to 3 bases, leaving 3 bases not matched to a gene. Germline V lookup: CDR1 SEHNR, CDR2 FQNEAQ (reference sequence). This CDR3 is 16 amino acids long. The CDR3 here is CASSLGTSGREETQYF. The CDR3 bases are TGTGCCAGCAGCCTCGGGACTAGCGGGAGGGAAGAGACCCAGTACTTC.

The chain recombines TRBV6-5 with TRBJ2-7; 9 nucleotides line up with TRBD1. Germline V gives CDR1 MNHEY, CDR2 SVGAGI. CDR3 length: 14 residues. J was trimmed by 1 base and V by 6 bases; bases with no gene match: 4. CDR3 loop: CASSTGTGSYEQYF. The CDR3 coding sequence is TGTGCCAGCAGCACCGGGACAGGGTCCTACGAGCAGTACTTC.

In this sample, this clone turned up a few times. The V and J genes are TRBV19 and TRBJ2-7; 8 bases line up with TRBD1. This CDR3 is 13 amino acids long. Losses at the gene ends were 8 bases for V and 6 bases for J; bases not matched to a gene: 9. CDR1 is LNHDA and CDR2 is SQIVND in the germline V gene (reference sequence). DNA for the CDR3: TGTGCCAGTCGACAGGGGCTAGTAGGCGAGCAGTACTTC. Its translation is CASRQGLVGEQYF.

This clone has only a few counts. V usage is TRBV29-1 and J usage is TRBJ1-1, with D tentatively TRBD1 (5 bases). V was pared by 8 bases and J by 0 bases, with 25 bases between. The CDR3 has 17 amino acids. CDR1 SQVTM and CDR2 ANQGSEA come from the germline V gene. The DNA for the CDR3 is TGCAGCCCTCCCAGGGTTACGCGGGGCCCCTTGAACACTGAAGCTTTCTTT. The encoded protein is CSPPRVTRGPLNTEAFF.

This clone occurred a few times. V is TRBV27 and J is TRBJ2-7; 14 bases align to TRBD2. This CDR3 region has 17 residues. Germline assignment: CDR1 MNHEY and CDR2 SMNVEV (reference sequence). V was pared by 1 base and J by 4 bases, with 6 bases of the junction left unmatched. The chain's CDR3 is CASSLLGTSGSIYEQYF. The CDR3 DNA is TGTGCCAGCAGTTTATTAGGGACTAGCGGGAGCATTTACGAGCAGTACTTC.

This clone appeared a few times. The V call is TRBV9, the J call TRBJ2-3; the match to TRBD2 covers 14 bases. CDR1 SGDLS and CDR2 YYNGEE come from the germline V gene. This CDR3 contains 17 residues. The trim removed 3 bases at V and 5 bases at J, leaving 8 bases unmatched. The DNA of the CDR3 is TGTGCCAGCAGCGGAGCAACTGGGACTAGCGGGAGAGATACGCAGTATTTT. Amino acids: CASSGATGTSGRDTQYF.

The chain joins TRBV9 to TRBJ2-7; D possibly corresponds to TRBD2 (6 bases). The CDR3 extends over 16 amino acids. The V and J ends lost 0 bases and 1 base respectively, with 14 bases between them. Germline V lookup: CDR1 SGDLS, CDR2 YYNGEE. The CDR3 loop reads CASSVETGVLSYEQYF. CDR3 sequence (DNA): TGTGCCAGCAGCGTAGAGACGGGAGTGTTGTCCTACGAGCAGTACTTC.

This clone has a handful of counts. The rearrangement links TRBV5-1 to TRBJ2-2; D gene uncertain. This CDR3 has 16 residues. The V and J ends lost 4 bases and 0 bases respectively, with 13 bases between them. Germline loops: CDR1 SGHRS, CDR2 YFSETQ. DNA of the CDR3: TGCGCCAGCAGCAAGACGACTGGGTCGAACACCGGGGAGCTGTTTTTT. It specifies CASSKTTGSNTGELFF.

The V call is TRBV7-2, the J call TRBJ1-3; D is undetermined. CDR1 and CDR2 from the germline V gene are SGHTA and FQGNSA. Deletions cut 5 bases from V and 0 bases from J, with 11 bases between. The length of the CDR3 is 15 residues. DNA of the CDR3: TGTGCCAGCAGCCCGAGGGTTGTCTCTGGAAACACCATATATTTT. Translated, it gives CASSPRVVSGNTIYF.

The chain carries TRBV11-1 and TRBJ2-2, with unresolved D. This CDR3 has 14 amino acids. Trimming pared 0 bases from V and 4 bases from J, leaving 6 bases between. Germline V gene sequence: CDR1 SGHAT, CDR2 FQDESV (reference sequence). In DNA, the CDR3 is TGTGCCAGCAGCTTAGCTTCCTTCACCGGGGAGCTGTTTTTT. Its translation: CASSLASFTGELFF.

This clone was picked up a small number of times. The chain carries TRBV6-5 and TRBJ2-6; D unclear. Trimming pared 6 bases from V and 2 bases from J, leaving 5 bases between. The CDR3 has 13 amino acids. Per germline, CDR1 MNHEY and CDR2 SVGAGI. CDR3 in amino acids: CASRGAGANVLTF. The CDR3 DNA sequence: TGTGCCAGCAGGGGCGCTGGGGCCAACGTCCTGACTTTC.

The genes are TRBV29-1 and TRBJ2-1; TRBD2 matches at 14 bases. Germline CDR1 reads SQVTM; CDR2 reads ANQGSEA. This CDR3 comprises 19 residues. V gave up 1 base and J gave up 6 bases; unmatched junction bases: 14. The CDR3 bases are TGCAGCGTTGAAGCCCCCGGGACTAGCGGGAGCGGGTCCCTCAATGAGCAGTTCTTC. Amino acids: CSVEAPGTSGSGSLNEQFF.

This sequence joins TRBV5-1 and TRBJ2-3; tentatively, D is TRBD1 (6 bases). The CDR3 loop spans 17 amino acids. Germline loops: CDR1 SGHRS, CDR2 YFSETQ. Trimming removed 5 bases at V and 0 bases at J, with 19 bases between. The CDR3 bases are TGCGCCAGCAGTCCACAGGGTACCTCTTTCAGCACAGATACGCAGTATTTT. Amino acids: CASSPQGTSFSTDTQYF.

The chain joins TRBV30 to TRBJ2-1, with TRBD2 as a possible D gene (7 bases). With 2 bases removed from V and 8 bases from J, the gap between germline ends came to 13 bases. The germline V gene encodes CDR1 GTSNPN and CDR2 SVGIG (reference sequence). This CDR3 contains 13 residues. CDR3 DNA sequence: TGTGCCTGGAGTCGGAGGGGGAGGGATGAGCAGTTCTTC. Translated: CAWSRRGRDEQFF.

This clone occurred a few times. V and J are TRBV28 and TRBJ1-2; D unclear. The CDR3 is 12 amino acids. The germline V and J ends were trimmed by 3 bases and 5 bases, with 7 bases remaining between them. From germline, CDR1 is MDHEN and CDR2 SYDVKM. The CDR3 loop reads CASSLLKYGYTF. CDR3 sequence (DNA): TGTGCCAGCAGTTTGCTAAAATATGGCTACACCTTC.

As to this clone: Within the sample, other DNA sequences also encode this same CDR3. The chain links TRBV6-6 to TRBJ1-5; D is uncertain. Germline CDR1 is MNHNY and CDR2 is SVGAGI (reference sequence). V dropped 4 bases and J dropped 6 bases, with 7 bases sitting between them. The CDR3 spans 12 residues. DNA of the CDR3: TGTGCCAGCAGTTCTAGTGGTCAGCCCCAGCATTTT. It encodes CASSSSGQPQHF.

The sample holds a few counts of this clone. This chain connects TRBV7-9 to TRBJ1-4; D possibly corresponds to TRBD1 (5 bases). The CDR3 length is 15 residues. Trimming shortened V by 3 bases and J by 8 bases, and 16 bases separated the two germline ends. From germline, CDR1 is SEHNR and CDR2 FQNEAQ (reference sequence). Here the CDR3 DNA reads TGTGCCAGCAGCTTTAGTGCGGCAGGGAAAGAAAAACTGTTTTTT. It is translated as CASSFSAAGKEKLFF. The whole variable domain, remainder taken from reference TRBV7-9 and TRBJ1-4, is DTGVSQNPRHKITKRGQNVTFRCDPISEHNRLYWYRQTLGQGPEFLTYFQNEAQLEKSRLLSDRFSAERPKGSFSTLEIQRTEQGDSAMYLCASSFSAAGKEKLFFGSGTQLSVL.

This chain links TRBV29-1 with TRBJ2-3, with 7 positions matching TRBD2. The CDR3 runs to 12 residues. Per germline, CDR1 SQVTM and CDR2 ANQGSEA. The trim removed 7 bases at V and 1 base at J, leaving 2 bases unmatched. The DNA of the CDR3 is TGCAGCGCCCTAGCGGGCACAGATACGCAGTATTTT. Its protein product is CSALAGTDTQYF.

A few counts support this clone. The V and J genes are TRBV5-5 and TRBJ2-1; D gene ambiguous. Looked up from germline, CDR1 is SGHKS and CDR2 is YYEKEE (reference sequence). The CDR3 has 13 residues. Trimming removed 3 bases from V and 0 bases from J, with 4 bases in between. The CDR3 DNA sequence: TGTGCCAGCAGCTCGGGCTCCTACAATGAGCAGTTCTTC. Protein product: CASSSGSYNEQFF.

V gene TRBV29-1 combines with J gene TRBJ2-7, with TRBD2 matching 13 bases. This CDR3 comprises 15 residues. The V segment lost 2 bases and the J segment 2 bases; nucleotides outside the gene matches: 3. Germline V lookup: CDR1 SQVTM, CDR2 ANQGSEA. The CDR3 spells CSVEPGLAGAYEQYF. DNA of the CDR3: TGCAGCGTTGAACCCGGACTAGCGGGGGCCTACGAGCAGTACTTC.

This clone was picked up a small number of times. The chain links TRBV13 to TRBJ2-5; 8 bases match TRBD2. CDR3 length equals 15 residues. The V segment lost 4 bases and the J segment 2 bases; nucleotides outside the gene matches: 6. Germline values: CDR1 PRHDT, CDR2 FYEKMQ (reference sequence). The CDR3, as DNA: TGTGCCAGCAGCTCAGTACCTAGCGGGCAAGAGACCCAGTACTTC. Its protein is CASSSVPSGQETQYF.